This is a list of T cell receptor beta chains from one sample in a study of blood T cells in healthy people across ages. TCRdb redid the calling of the 5' RACE reads with MiXCR, one entry per CDR3 protein. Here the sample spans about 700,000 distinct CDR3 sequences, about 30% being singletons. Sequenced input: blood. The receptors stem from a woman older than 75 in good health. Both conserved end residues are part of each CDR3. The D gene is left open where the match is weak.

TRBV3-1	TRBJ1-2	NA	CASSQGSAGYTF
TRBV7-2	TRBJ2-3	TRBD2	CASSSGLAGGRDTQYF
TRBV5-1	TRBJ1-2	NA	CASSSGETRGYTF
TRBV24-1	TRBJ2-2	TRBD1	CATSDQGAGELFF
TRBV27	TRBJ2-5	TRBD1	CASSPIGQGVDEQYF
TRBV20-1	NA	TRBD2	CSARRLAGGEQYF
TRBV7-3	TRBJ2-3	TRBD2	CASSRTTLAGGPSSTDTQYF
TRBV6-2/TRBV6-3	TRBJ2-2	NA	CASSYSRVTGELFF
TRBV20-1	TRBJ2-3	NA	CSILNFRDTQYF
TRBV5-1	TRBJ2-5	NA	CASSQGGFETQYF
TRBV7-2	TRBJ1-1	NA	CASKSNSNTEAFF
TRBV20-1	TRBJ2-5	NA	CSAFGGGHQETQYF
TRBV2	TRBJ2-1	NA	CASSVGANEQFF
TRBV7-2	TRBJ1-2	NA	CASSLAGDAADYGYTF
TRBV7-2	TRBJ1-2	NA	CASSFGVISYGHTF
TRBV20-1	TRBJ1-2	NA	CSASTSNGYTF
TRBV2	TRBJ1-5	NA	CASRGDQPQHF
TRBV11-2	TRBJ2-5	NA	CASSLGSLPMEGQYF
TRBV28	TRBJ2-7	NA	CASSFKSQQYF
TRBV20-1	TRBJ2-7	NA	CSARDSSLNYEQYF
TRBV5-4	TRBJ2-2	TRBD2	CASSGGDYLTGELFF
TRBV29-1	TRBJ2-1	NA	CSIVMRDRNEQFF
TRBV20-1	TRBJ2-3	TRBD1	CSVSDRGGGPPSTDTQYF
TRBV10-1	TRBJ1-5	NA	CASSESILQPQHF
TRBV4-2	TRBJ2-4	NA	CASSQEVKALRAKNIQYF
TRBV2	TRBJ2-7	NA	CASGALGSEQYF
TRBV7-9	TRBJ2-5	TRBD2	CASSQGLAGQETQYF
TRBV3-1	TRBJ2-7	NA	CASSQGRGPSYEQYF
TRBV6-5	TRBJ2-3	TRBD2	CASSPRGWPRSQYF
TRBV9	TRBJ1-2	NA	CASSVDSEGNYGYTF
TRBV5-1	TRBJ2-7	NA	CAGSLDVSYEQYF
TRBV6-2/TRBV6-3	TRBJ2-7	NA	CASSSHWGGTPYEQYF
TRBV10-3	TRBJ2-1	TRBD1	CAIRTGGVGNEQFF
TRBV7-2	TRBJ2-7	NA	CASSLQWGGYGQYF
TRBV7-9	TRBJ1-1	NA	CASSLSAGAEAFF
TRBV5-1	TRBJ1-1	NA	CASSLGTTADTEAFF
TRBV5-1	TRBJ2-3	NA	CASSPQGPGMIDTQYF
TRBV5-1	TRBJ2-1	NA	CASSEDFPSYNEQFF
TRBV20-1	TRBJ2-5	NA	CSARAFGRETQYF
TRBV5-1	TRBJ2-1	NA	CASSPLARDEQFF
TRBV5-1	TRBJ2-7	NA	CASSSRRRTSYEQYF
TRBV6-6	TRBJ1-5	TRBD1	CALGQGARQPQHF
TRBV6-2/TRBV6-3	TRBJ1-2	NA	CASRNDPVGYGYTF
TRBV7-9	TRBJ2-1	NA	CASSFERSAYNEQFF
TRBV14	TRBJ2-1	NA	CASSQVAYEQFF
TRBV4-1	TRBJ1-2	TRBD1	CASSQAGPGDRAYGYTF
TRBV28	TRBJ2-7	NA	CASTSAVSYEQYF
TRBV7-8	TRBJ1-4	NA	CASSLRQGSFRTNEKLFF
TRBV7-2	TRBJ2-4	NA	CASSLIVGAVQYF
TRBV6-5	TRBJ1-1	TRBD1	CASSRPGTGGLPEAFF